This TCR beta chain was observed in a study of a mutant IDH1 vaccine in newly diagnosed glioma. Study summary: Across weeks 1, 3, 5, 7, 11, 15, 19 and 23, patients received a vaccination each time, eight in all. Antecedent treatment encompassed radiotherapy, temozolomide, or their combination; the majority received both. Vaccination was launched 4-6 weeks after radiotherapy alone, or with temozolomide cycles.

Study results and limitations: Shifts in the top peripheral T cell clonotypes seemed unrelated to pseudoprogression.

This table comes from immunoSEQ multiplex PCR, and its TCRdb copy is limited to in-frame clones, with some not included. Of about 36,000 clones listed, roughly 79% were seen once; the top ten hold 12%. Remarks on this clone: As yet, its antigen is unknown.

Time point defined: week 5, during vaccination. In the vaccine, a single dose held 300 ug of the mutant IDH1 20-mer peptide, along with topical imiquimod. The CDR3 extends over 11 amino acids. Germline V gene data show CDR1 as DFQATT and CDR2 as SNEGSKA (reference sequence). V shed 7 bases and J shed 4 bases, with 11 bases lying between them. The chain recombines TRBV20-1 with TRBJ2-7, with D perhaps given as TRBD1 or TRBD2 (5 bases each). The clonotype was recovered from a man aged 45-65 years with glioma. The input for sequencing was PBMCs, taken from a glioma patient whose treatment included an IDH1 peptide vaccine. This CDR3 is CSGTGAYEQYF. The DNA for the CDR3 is TGCAGTGGGACCGGGGCATACGAGCAGTACTTC.